The source of this T cell receptor (beta chain) is a study of blood T cell repertoires in COVID-19. The overall study: PBMCs, B-cell-depleted T cells, or T cells were the source of the cDNA or gDNA that made up the material.

The authors' processing: Cell counts per sample came from amplifying reference gene primers. Produced via immunoSEQ multiplex PCR; TCRdb's table is partial and in-frame only. That table is the source of V, J and clone size, and D and trimming were worked out from the DNA. This sample carries 350,000 to 400,000 clones, 88% of them seen once, and the ten largest clones take around 0.95%. Enrollees, about 18 to 90 years old, lived in 24 US areas. Membership in each cohort depended on participant-reported clinical history. The V and J ends lost 5 bases and 7 bases respectively, with 9 bases between them. This CDR3 is 11 amino acids long. The germline V gene has CDR1 DFQATT and CDR2 SNEGSKA (reference sequence).

This TCR derives from a woman in her twenties or thirties with acute COVID-19. The sequenced sample was PBMCs or T cells enriched from blood (not recorded which). The chain links TRBV20-1 to TRBJ2-1; TRBD1 is a possible D gene (5 bases). The CDR3 region is CSALGRNEQFF. CDR3 nucleotide sequence: TGCAGTGCTCTGGGGCGTAATGAGCAGTTCTTC.